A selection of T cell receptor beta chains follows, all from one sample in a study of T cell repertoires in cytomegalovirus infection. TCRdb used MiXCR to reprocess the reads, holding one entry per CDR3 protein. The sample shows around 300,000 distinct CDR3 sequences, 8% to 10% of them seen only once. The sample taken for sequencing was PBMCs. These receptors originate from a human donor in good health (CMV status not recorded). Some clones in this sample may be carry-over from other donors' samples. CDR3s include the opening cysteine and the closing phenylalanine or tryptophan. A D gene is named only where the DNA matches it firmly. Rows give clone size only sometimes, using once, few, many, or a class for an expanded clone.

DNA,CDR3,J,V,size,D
TGTGCCAGCAGCCAGGGGAGCGGGAGGGAGTATGATACGCAGTATTTT,CASSQGSGREYDTQYF,TRBJ2-3,TRBV4-2,many,TRBD2
TGCGCCAGCAGCCAACCTGGACGGGGAGAGAACACCATATATTTT,CASSQPGRGENTIYF,TRBJ1-3,TRBV4-1,few,.
TGTGCCAGTGAGGTCCCCGGGGGAGATACGCAGTATTTT,CASEVPGGDTQYF,TRBJ2-3,TRBV19,.,.
TGCAGTGCTAGTCGGGTCATGGGGGACAGGGGAACGAATTTT,CSASRVMGDRGTNF,TRBJ2-3,TRBV20-1,many,TRBD1
TGTGCCAGTAGTATCGGCGGGGGGGCCGGAGAGACCCAGTACTTC,CASSIGGGAGETQYF,TRBJ2-5,TRBV19,.,TRBD2
TGTGCCAGCAGCGCCAGAGTTCCCTCTGGAAACACCATATATTTT,CASSARVPSGNTIYF,TRBJ1-3,TRBV7-9,many,.
TGTGCCAGCAGCTCGCTACGTGGGGGAACCAAAAACATTCAGTACTTC,CASSSLRGGTKNIQYF,TRBJ2-4,TRBV11-2,.,.
TGTGCCAGCCAGTGGAGGTACCAAGAGACCCAGTACTTC,CASQWRYQETQYF,TRBJ2-5,TRBV28,.,.
TGTGCCAGCAGCTTATCAGGGGGTTTGGAGACCCAGTACTTC,CASSLSGGLETQYF,TRBJ2-5,TRBV7-6,few,TRBD1
TGTGCCAGCCGGACCGGGGCCCGGGGAGCTTTCTTT,CASRTGARGAFF,TRBJ1-1,TRBV19,.,.
TGCGCCAGCAGCCAAGACTCCCGCAGCCGAACATACGAGCAGTACTTC,CASSQDSRSRTYEQYF,TRBJ2-7,TRBV4-3,many,.
TGTGCCAGCAGCTTTGCAGATAGCTCCTACGAGCAGTACTTC,CASSFADSSYEQYF,TRBJ2-7,TRBV7-9,many,.
TGTGCCAGCAGCATAGACAGGGGGGTATCCTACGAGCAGTACTTC,CASSIDRGVSYEQYF,TRBJ2-7,TRBV7-6,many,TRBD1
TGTGCCAGCAGCTCGGGACCCGGGACCGGGGAGCTGTTTTTT,CASSSGPGTGELFF,TRBJ2-2,TRBV7-6,few,.
TGTGCCAGCAGCGTACTAGCGAGGGGTGGCGCCGGGGAGCTGTTTTTT,CASSVLARGGAGELFF,TRBJ2-2,TRBV7-2,many,TRBD2
TGTGCCAGCAGCAAGTACTTGCACCAAGAGACCCAGTACTTC,CASSKYLHQETQYF,TRBJ2-5,TRBV7-2,.,.
TGTGCCAGCACTCCCCCGGGACTAGCGGGGGAGCAGTTCTTC,CASTPPGLAGEQFF,TRBJ2-1,TRBV6-5,few,TRBD2
TGTGCCAGCAGCTTAAGGGGGGGTTGGGATACGCAGTATTTT,CASSLRGGWDTQYF,TRBJ2-3,TRBV7-3,few,TRBD2